This T cell receptor (beta chain) was sequenced for a study of response to subunit inactivated influenza vaccine. The study's findings and limits: Authors suggested few new T cells are recruited by each seasonal influenza vaccination.

In TCRdb, the RT-PCR reads were re-called with MiXCR into one record per CDR3 protein. Of hundreds of thousands of distinct CDR3 sequences listed, 15% to 19% are singletons. Trimming at V came to 6 bases and at J to 5 bases, leaving 13 bases not matched to a gene. The CDR3 runs to 15 residues. CDR1 DFQATT and CDR2 SNEGSKA come from the germline V gene (reference sequence). In this sample, this clonotype turned up a few times. What it recognizes is unknown. This receptor was obtained from a man in his forties or fifties who received an inactivated influenza vaccine. The genes are TRBV20-1 and TRBJ2-3, with 8 bases fitting TRBD1. The sample consisted of PBMCs from blood, taken 11 to 12 days after vaccination. Written as DNA, the CDR3 is TGCAGTGCCAGGGGGCCCTTGGGAAAAATAGATACGCAGTATTTT. Translating gives CSARGPLGKIDTQYF.